This is a list of T cell receptor beta chains from one sample in a study of T cells in Graves' hyperthyroidism and ophthalmopathy. TCRdb recomputed calls from the multiplex PCR reads with MiXCR, one row per CDR3 protein. The table lists some 800,000 distinct CDR3 sequences, 35% to 40% of them singletons. The sample comprised blood. These receptors originate from a man aged 18 to 30 with Graves' hyperthyroidism. CDR3s include the opening cysteine and the closing phenylalanine or tryptophan. The D gene is left open where the match is weak. For some rows the clone size is stated as once, few or many, or as a class when expanded; others skip it.

V	size	D	J	DNA	CDR3
TRBV7-8	.	TRBD1	TRBJ1-2	TGTGCCAGCAGCTTAGGACAGGGAGGGAATGGCTACACCTTC	CASSLGQGGNGYTF
TRBV5-1	.	.	TRBJ1-2	TGCGCCAGCAGCTTGGAACCACGGATCATATATGGCTACACCTTC	CASSLEPRIIYGYTF
TRBV7-7	many	.	TRBJ1-1	TGTGCTAGCAGCTCCAAATGGGGCACTGAAGCTTTCTTT	CASSSKWGTEAFF
TRBV4-3	few	TRBD1	TRBJ2-7	TGCGCCAGCAGCCAAGTTCACAGGGGCGGACGGGACGAGCAGTACTTC	CASSQVHRGGRDEQYF
TRBV19	many	.	TRBJ1-5	TGTGCCAGTAGTGTCCTCTCGGCCAATCAGCCCCAGCATTTT	CASSVLSANQPQHF
TRBV10-3	many	.	TRBJ1-2	TGTGCCATCAGTGACCCAGGGAACTATGGCTACACCTTC	CAISDPGNYGYTF
TRBV13	few	TRBD2	TRBJ2-7	TGTGCCAGCAGCGCAGGGACTAGCGGAAACTACGAGCAGTACTTC	CASSAGTSGNYEQYF
TRBV2	few	.	TRBJ1-2	TGTGCCAGTCCAGATTTTTGGGGGAGGGGAGGCTACACCTTC	CASPDFWGRGGYTF
TRBV7-3	.	.	TRBJ1-1	TGTGCCAGCAGCTTATCCGGGACCGCACAATCGATGGCTTTCTTT	CASSLSGTAQSMAFF
TRBV7-2	.	.	TRBJ1-6	TGTGCCAGCAGCCAAGATTACGGAGACCTCAATAATTCACCCCTCCACTTT	CASSQDYGDLNNSPLHF
TRBV2	.	TRBD2	TRBJ2-2	TGTGCCAGCAGTGAGGGAGCGGGAGGCTCCGGGGAGCTGTTTTTT	CASSEGAGGSGELFF
TRBV2	.	.	TRBJ1-2	TGTGCCAGCAGTACCCGGGAGGGGGTGGACTATGGCTACACCTTC	CASSTREGVDYGYTF
TRBV24-1	.	.	TRBJ1-1	TGTGCCAGCACTAAGGACGGGATGAACACTGAAGCTTTCTTT	CASTKDGMNTEAFF
TRBV12-3/TRBV12-4	.	.	TRBJ1-1	TGTGCCAGCAGTTTGAGCCTTGGGAACACTGAAGCTTTCTTT	CASSLSLGNTEAFF
TRBV20-1	many	.	TRBJ1-1	TGCAGTGCTAGAGAGTCGGGAAACACTGAAGCTTTCTTT	CSARESGNTEAFF
TRBV13	.	.	TRBJ1-2	TGTGCCAGCAGCCCTCCGGGAGGGGGGTACGACTACACCTTC	CASSPPGGGYDYTF
TRBV7-9	many	.	TRBJ2-6	TGTGCCAGCATCCCACCCGCCTCTGGGGCCAACGTCCTGACTTTC	CASIPPASGANVLTF
TRBV5-1	few	.	TRBJ1-2	TGCGCCAGCAGTAGAGACAGGTTGATCCTCTATGGCTACACCTTC	CASSRDRLILYGYTF
TRBV7-2	many	.	TRBJ2-7	TGTGCCAGCAGCTACGGGACCCCTACCTACGAGCAGTACTTC	CASSYGTPTYEQYF
TRBV12-3/TRBV12-4	few	.	TRBJ1-4	TGTGCCAGCAGTTTAAAGGCTGGTAATGAAAAACTGTTTTTT	CASSLKAGNEKLFF
TRBV6-6	few	.	TRBJ1-1	TGTGCCAGCAGCCTCGGGGGGTACCCTGAAGCTTTCTTT	CASSLGGYPEAFF
TRBV4-1	.	.	TRBJ1-3	TGCGCCAGCAGCCAGGTGTTAGACACCATATATTTT	CASSQVLDTIYF
TRBV24-1	.	.	TRBJ1-5	TGTGCCACCAGCAGCTACAGGCCAGAGAATCAGCCCCAGCATTTT	CATSSYRPENQPQHF
TRBV10-3	.	TRBD2	TRBJ2-2	TGTGCCATCAGTGGTGGACTAGCGGCAAACACCGGGGAGCTGTTTTTT	CAISGGLAANTGELFF
TRBV9	few	.	TRBJ2-7	TGTGCCAGCAGCGTGGGGGGACAGACCACCTACGAGCAGTACTTC	CASSVGGQTTYEQYF
TRBV10-3	.	.	TRBJ1-6	TGTGCCAGCAGTTACTCGAGGGAGGGGATAATGGGTCGGTCACCCCTCCACTTT	CASSYSREGIMGRSPLHF